The 26 T cell receptor beta chains listed next were all sequenced from one sample in a study of blood T cell repertoires in COVID-19. Measured with immunoSEQ multiplex PCR; TCRdb has only the in-frame clones, and not every one. The table shows 200,000 to 250,000 clones, with roughly nine tenths occurring only once. Sequenced input: peripheral blood. The receptor set was obtained from a man between 65 and 85 years old with acute or convalescent COVID-19.

The V gene is TRBV6-5, the J gene TRBJ1-1; D remains ambiguous. With 7 bases removed from V and 1 base from J, the gap between germline ends came to 10 bases. The CDR3 runs 13 residues. In germline, CDR1 is MNHEY, CDR2 SVGAGI. CDR3 sequence reads: CASTLGTNTEAFF. CDR3 DNA sequence: TGTGCCAGCACCCTAGGCACGAACACTGAAGCTTTCTTT.

The DNA of the CDR3 is TGTGCCAGCAGTTTATCCCAGGGGGCCTCAGATACGCAGTATTTT. It translates to CASSLSQGASDTQYF. The V call is TRBV27, the J call TRBJ2-3, with 8 bases matching TRBD1. Germline V gene data show CDR1 as MNHEY and CDR2 as SMNVEV (reference sequence). Trimming at V came to 0 bases and at J to 4 bases, leaving 3 bases not matched to a gene. The CDR3 loop spans 15 amino acids.

This chain joins TRBV7-9 and TRBJ2-7; D possibly corresponds to TRBD2 (5 bases). This CDR3 region has 13 residues. From germline, CDR1 is SEHNR and CDR2 FQNEAQ (reference sequence). Trimming shortened V by 3 bases and J by 3 bases, and 9 bases separated the two germline ends. The CDR3 nucleotides are TGTGCCAGCAGCTTGGACTCCATCTACGAGCAGTACTTC. It translates to CASSLDSIYEQYF.

V is TRBV29-1 and J is TRBJ1-2; D remains ambiguous. Germline CDR1 and CDR2: SQVTM and ANQGSEA. There are 13 residues in the CDR3. Trimming took off 3 bases at V and 2 bases at J, with 10 bases between the two ends. Written as DNA, the CDR3 is TGCAGCGTTGATTTTGGGCAAAACTATGGCTACACCTTC. This encodes CSVDFGQNYGYTF. Full variable domain (rest looked up from reference TRBV29-1 and TRBJ1-2): SAVISQKPSRDICQRGTSLTIQCQVDSQVTMMFWYRQQPGQSLTLIATANQGSEATYESGFVIDKFPISRPNLTFSTLTVSNMSPEDSSIYLCSVDFGQNYGYTFGSGTRLTVV.

The chain couples TRBV5-4 to TRBJ2-5; maybe TRBD1 (7 bases). Germline values: CDR1 SGHNT, CDR2 YYREEE (reference sequence). There are 14 residues in the CDR3. The V end was cut by 5 bases, the J end by 1 base, with 12 bases between. CDR3 in DNA: TGTGCCAGCAGGCGACAGGGACTCCAAGAGACCCAGTACTTC. It specifies CASRRQGLQETQYF. Full variable domain (rest looked up from reference TRBV5-4 and TRBJ2-5): ETGVTQSPTHLIKTRGQQVTLRCSSQSGHNTVSWYQQALGQGPQFIFQYYREEENGRGNFPPRFSGLQFPNYSSELNVNALELDDSALYLCASRRQGLQETQYFGPGTRLLVL.

CDR3 DNA: TGTGCCAGCAGAGCGGGAGGGCCGGATGAGACAGATACGCAGTATTTT. Translating it yields CASRAGGPDETDTQYF. The chain uses TRBV28 and TRBJ2-3; 10 bases fit TRBD2. Unmatched junction bases numbered 9, after V lost 6 bases and J lost 3 bases. CDR3 length equals 16 residues. In germline, CDR1 is MDHEN, CDR2 SYDVKM.

This chain uses TRBV27 with TRBJ2-2; 8 bases are shared with TRBD1. CDR1 is MNHEY and CDR2 is SMNVEV in the germline V gene (reference sequence). The V and J ends lost 8 bases and 2 bases, in that order; junction bases with no gene match: 4. This CDR3 is 14 amino acids long. The CDR3 here is CASAGGANTGELFF. The CDR3 DNA sequence: TGTGCCAGCGCAGGGGGCGCAAACACCGGGGAGCTGTTTTTT.

The chain uses TRBV7-2 and TRBJ2-2, with a possible D match to TRBD1 (6 bases). Germline values: CDR1 SGHTA, CDR2 FQGNSA. Trimming took 5 bases from V and 1 from J, leaving 11 bases between them. There are 15 residues in the CDR3. The CDR3 sequence: CASSLQGMNTGELFF. The CDR3 DNA is TGTGCCAGCAGCCTTCAGGGGATGAACACCGGGGAGCTGTTTTTT.

The chain joins TRBV12-3 or TRBV12-4 to TRBJ1-1, with D unclear. The V gene lost 2 bases and the J gene lost 4 bases, with 8 bases spanning the gap. The CDR3 sequence is 13 residues long. CDR3 bases: TGTGCCAGCAGTTTAAATATGTTCACTGAAGCTTTCTTT. It specifies CASSLNMFTEAFF.

The chain combines TRBV25-1 with TRBJ1-1; D remains ambiguous. Between the trimmed V and J ends, which lost 1 base and 8 bases, there was a span of 8 bases. Germline V gene sequence: CDR1 MGHDK, CDR2 SYGVNS. The CDR3 spans 12 residues. Here the CDR3 DNA reads TGTGCCAGCAGTGAATCGGGGAGAGAAGCTTTCTTT. Its translation is CASSESGREAFF.

The chain uses TRBV14 and TRBJ2-7; D is undetermined. V was cut by 4 bases and J by 9 bases, with 13 bases left in between. This CDR3 contains 12 residues. Germline-derived CDR1 and CDR2 are SGHDN and FVKESK. CDR3 in amino acids: CASSPTRVVQYF. The CDR3 nucleotides are TGTGCCAGCAGCCCGACTCGGGTAGTGCAGTACTTC.

The DNA for the CDR3 is TGTGCCAGCACCCGCTGGCCCAGCGAGGGCTACGAGCAGTACTTC. This gives the protein CASTRWPSEGYEQYF. The rearrangement joins TRBV21-1 to TRBJ2-7; the table's TRBD2 call for D was not verified on the DNA. TRBV21-1 is termed a pseudogene. The CDR3 spans 15 residues.

The chain couples TRBV5-1 to TRBJ2-7, with a tentative D call TRBD1 (6 bases). The V end was cut by 4 bases, the J end by 2 bases, with 10 bases between. The CDR3 contains 13 residues. Germline V lookup: CDR1 SGHRS, CDR2 YFSETQ. The CDR3 nucleotides read TGCGCCAGCAGCGCAGACAGGCCCTACGAGCAGTACTTC. Translated: CASSADRPYEQYF.

This clone showed up many times. The chain has TRBV5-1 and TRBJ2-2; 9 bases align to TRBD1. V shed 2 bases and J 4 bases; nucleotides not matched to a gene: 3. Germline values: CDR1 SGHRS, CDR2 YFSETQ. The CDR3 is 15 amino acids. The CDR3 here is CASSFGTGTTGELFF. The CDR3 region has the DNA TGCGCCAGCAGCTTCGGGACAGGGACCACCGGGGAGCTGTTTTTT.

The rearrangement links TRBV5-1 to TRBJ1-6; no definite D call. The CDR3 covers 15 residues. Between the trimmed V and J ends, which lost 4 bases and 9 bases, there was a span of 17 bases. Germline CDR1 SGHRS, CDR2 YFSETQ. This chain's CDR3 is CASSLADRDSSPLHF. Here the CDR3 DNA reads TGCGCCAGCAGCCTAGCAGACCGGGATAGTTCACCCCTCCACTTT.

The chain employs TRBV7-9 and TRBJ1-4; D is uncertain. This CDR3 is built from 13 residues. The germline V and J ends were trimmed by 1 base and 5 bases, with 5 bases remaining between them. CDR1 is SEHNR, CDR2 FQNEAQ, per germline (reference sequence). Here the CDR3 DNA reads TGTGCCAGCAGCTTAGGGGCAAATGAAAAACTGTTTTTT. Translating gives CASSLGANEKLFF.

This chain links TRBV3-1 (or the pseudogene TRBV3-2) with TRBJ1-5; perhaps TRBD1 as D (5 bases). Germline V CDR1 and CDR2: LGHDT, YNNKEL (reference sequence). The CDR3 loop spans 16 amino acids. V lost 2 bases and J lost 7, with 18 bases in between. In DNA form, the CDR3 reads TGTGCCAGCAGCCAATCGGGCGGGGCGGGGGGACAGCCCCAGCATTTT. Protein: CASSQSGGAGGQPQHF.

This clone showed up just a few times. This chain uses TRBV5-1 with TRBJ2-1, with 12 bases lining up with TRBD1. From germline, CDR1 is SGHRS and CDR2 YFSETQ. The CDR3 extends over 16 amino acids. Germline trimming cut 5 bases from V and 8 bases from J; bases unmatched to any gene: 11. CDR3 coding DNA: TGCGCCAGCAGTTCTGTCCCGGGACAGGGGGCCTATGAGCAGTTCTTC. Residues: CASSSVPGQGAYEQFF.

The CDR3 here is CASSPQGGNTEAFF. CDR3 DNA sequence: TGTGCCAGCAGCCCCCAGGGTGGGAACACTGAAGCTTTCTTT. The chain is built from TRBV7-3 and TRBJ1-1; possible D gene TRBD1, 5 bases. The germline V gene has CDR1 SGHTA and CDR2 FQGTGA. The CDR3 is 14 amino acids. V was pared by 5 bases and J by 1 base, with 11 bases between.

The chain uses TRBV6-6 and TRBJ1-4; 9 nucleotides line up with TRBD1. Trimming removed 2 bases from V and 5 bases from J; junction bases left unmatched: 3. The CDR3 is 15 amino acids. Germline CDR1 is MNHNY and CDR2 is SVGAGI (reference sequence). The CDR3 reads CASSYPGQGNEKLFF. DNA for the CDR3: TGTGCCAGCAGTTACCCGGGACAGGGAAATGAAAAACTGTTTTTT.

The chain uses TRBV28 and TRBJ2-2; 10 bases fit TRBD1. Per germline, CDR1 MDHEN and CDR2 SYDVKM. The length of the CDR3 is 15 residues. J was trimmed by 4 bases and V by 6 bases; bases with no gene match: 5. CDR3 region: CASSSTGGVTGELFF. The CDR3 DNA sequence: TGTGCCAGCAGCTCGACAGGGGGCGTCACCGGGGAGCTGTTTTTT.

The chain joins TRBV7-9 to TRBJ2-5, with TRBD2 identical over 13 bases. With 4 bases clipped from V and 5 bases from J, the junction kept 7 bases outside the gene matches. Per the germline V gene, CDR1 is SEHNR and CDR2 is FQNEAQ (reference sequence). There are 16 residues in the CDR3. CDR3 in DNA: TGTGCCAGCAGCTCAGGACTAGCGGGAGAGACGGAGACCCAGTACTTC. It is translated as CASSSGLAGETETQYF.

The J gene is TRBJ1-6, the V gene TRBV4-2; no firm D call. V gave up 0 bases and J gave up 8 bases, with 14 bases separating them. Germline-derived CDR1 and CDR2 are LGHNA and YNFKEQ. This CDR3 has 16 residues. This CDR3 is CASSQESGFADSPLHF. As DNA, the CDR3 is TGTGCCAGCAGCCAAGAATCAGGCTTTGCCGATTCACCCCTCCACTTT.

V gene TRBV29-1 combines with J gene TRBJ2-1; 9 positions match TRBD1. CDR1 SQVTM and CDR2 ANQGSEA come from the germline V gene. The CDR3 totals 15 residues. With 4 bases clipped from V and 3 bases from J, the junction kept 7 bases outside the gene matches. CDR3 sequence reads: CSVVSGTGIYNEQFF. The CDR3 bases are TGCAGCGTTGTCTCCGGGACAGGGATCTACAATGAGCAGTTCTTC.

This clone was found once. The gene calls are TRBV4-2 and TRBJ2-1, with TRBD1 as a possible D gene (5 bases). The length of the CDR3 is 14 residues. V was trimmed by 0 bases and J by 7 bases, leaving 10 bases between them. Germline CDR1 LGHNA, CDR2 YNFKEQ. The CDR3 DNA follows: TGTGCCAGCAGCCAAGATCAGGGTATGAATGAGCAGTTCTTC. As protein: CASSQDQGMNEQFF.

V and J are TRBV10-3 and TRBJ1-2, with D possibly TRBD1 on 5 matching bases. The CDR3 has 14 residues. Germline-derived CDR1 and CDR2 are ENHRY and SYGVKD. Trimming took 4 bases from V and 0 from J, leaving 9 bases between them. This chain's CDR3 is CAISGAGTNYGYTF. CDR3 nucleotide sequence: TGTGCCATCAGTGGGGCAGGGACTAACTATGGCTACACCTTC.